The 10 T cell receptor beta chains below were found in one sample sequenced in a study of shared clonotypes between healthy human individuals. Sequenced by immunoSEQ multiplex PCR; TCRdb stores in-frame clones only, minus some. The sample includes more than 450,000 clones, approximately 79% seen only once; the top ten take 10% to 15%. The specimen sequenced was PBMCs. The receptor source for this set is a woman aged 35 to 49 in good health. Some clones in this sample may be carry-over from other donors' samples.

The count of this clone is one. The CDR3, as DNA: TGTGCCAGCAGCACCGGGGGGGCGGAGTTCAATGAGCAGTTCTTC. Translating it yields CASSTGGAEFNEQFF. The V call is TRBV28, the J call TRBJ2-1, with 8 nucleotides matching TRBD2. This CDR3 spans 15 amino acids. The trim removed 6 bases at V and 6 bases at J, leaving 10 bases unmatched. Germline CDR1 MDHEN, CDR2 SYDVKM.

The chain links TRBV18 to TRBJ2-1, with D perhaps matching TRBD1 (6 bases). The CDR3 covers 16 residues. Trimming left V 6 bases short and J 8 bases short, with 23 bases between. Germline assignment: CDR1 KGHSH and CDR2 LQKENI. CDR3 amino acids: CASSQAQGSTGDEQFF. The CDR3 DNA reads as TGTGCCAGCTCCCAGGCACAGGGCTCGACAGGTGATGAGCAGTTCTTC.

The CDR3: CASSDSGAARDQPQHF. The CDR3 DNA reads as TGTGCCAGCAGTGACTCGGGGGCCGCAAGAGATCAGCCCCAGCATTTT. This sequence joins TRBV6-4 and TRBJ1-5; D is perhaps TRBD1 (6 bases). This CDR3 has 16 amino acids. The ends were cut back, 0 bases at V and 5 bases at J, with 14 bases in the middle. Germline V gene sequence: CDR1 MRHNA, CDR2 SNTAGT.

This clone was detected a few times. The chain carries TRBV19 and TRBJ1-2; D may be TRBD1 (5 bases). Germline CDR1 reads LNHDA; CDR2 reads SQIVND (reference sequence). V shed 5 bases and J shed 6 bases, with 22 bases lying between them. There are 16 residues in the CDR3. CDR3 coding DNA: TGTGCCAGTAGTGGGGGAGATCTTATTAGGTCGGATGGCTACACCTTC. Protein: CASSGGDLIRSDGYTF.

The gene calls are TRBV5-1 and TRBJ2-5; 9 bases fit TRBD1. Losses at the gene ends were 1 base for V and 5 bases for J; bases not matched to a gene: 6. The CDR3 covers 15 residues. Germline assignment: CDR1 SGHRS and CDR2 YFSETQ. The CDR3 protein is CASSLQTGGGETQYF. CDR3 sequence (DNA): TGCGCCAGCAGCTTGCAGACAGGGGGAGGGGAGACCCAGTACTTC.

This clone was found a few times. This rearrangement joins TRBV28 to TRBJ1-1, with D possibly matching TRBD1 (6 bases). There are 14 residues in the CDR3. Germline CDR1 is MDHEN and CDR2 is SYDVKM. V lost 3 bases, J lost 3 bases, and 11 bases lay in between. In DNA form, the CDR3 reads TGTGCCAGCAGTTTTATGGGGGCGGACACTGAAGCTTTCTTT. Translating it yields CASSFMGADTEAFF. Filled out from reference TRBV28 and TRBJ1-1, the complete variable domain reads DVKVTQSSRYLVKRTGEKVFLECVQDMDHENMFWYRQDPGLGLRLIYFSYDVKMKEKGDIPEGYSVSREKKERFSLILESASTNQTSMYLCASSFMGADTEAFFGQGTRLTVV.

The chain is built from TRBV7-9 and TRBJ2-3; D possibly matches TRBD1 or TRBD2 (6 bases each). V was clipped by 5 bases and J by 11 bases, with 17 bases between them. This CDR3 is built from 13 residues. Germline V CDR1 and CDR2: SEHNR, FQNEAQ (reference sequence). The CDR3 DNA reads TGTGCCAGCAGCACGCCCGGGGGCGTTGGGCAGTATTTT. Protein: CASSTPGGVGQYF.

The gene calls are TRBV19 and TRBJ2-7; D is possibly TRBD2 (5 bases). This CDR3 has 13 residues. V shed 5 bases and J shed 7 bases, with 15 bases lying between them. Germline V lookup: CDR1 LNHDA, CDR2 SQIVND (reference sequence). The CDR3 sequence is CASSLLASGEQYF. Written as DNA, the CDR3 is TGTGCCAGTAGTTTACTCGCATCGGGGGAGCAGTACTTC.

J is TRBJ2-7 and V is TRBV28, with 9 nucleotides matching TRBD1. J lost 3 bases, V lost 4 bases, and 4 bases had no gene match. This CDR3 contains 14 residues. The germline gives CDR1 MDHEN, CDR2 SYDVKM. The CDR3 here is CASSSQGAFYEQYF. The CDR3 nucleotides are TGTGCCAGCAGTTCACAGGGGGCGTTCTACGAGCAGTACTTC. Supplemented by reference TRBV28 and TRBJ2-7, the full variable domain reads DVKVTQSSRYLVKRTGEKVFLECVQDMDHENMFWYRQDPGLGLRLIYFSYDVKMKEKGDIPEGYSVSREKKERFSLILESASTNQTSMYLCASSSQGAFYEQYFGPGTRLTVT.

The chain joins TRBV27 to TRBJ2-1; a possible D gene is TRBD1 (5 bases). Germline lookup yields CDR1 MNHEY and CDR2 SMNVEV (reference sequence). The CDR3 contains 14 residues. V dropped 3 bases and J dropped 3 bases, with 9 bases sitting between them. The CDR3 protein is CASSFQGSYNEQFF. CDR3 nucleotides: TGTGCCAGCAGTTTCCAGGGAAGCTACAATGAGCAGTTCTTC.